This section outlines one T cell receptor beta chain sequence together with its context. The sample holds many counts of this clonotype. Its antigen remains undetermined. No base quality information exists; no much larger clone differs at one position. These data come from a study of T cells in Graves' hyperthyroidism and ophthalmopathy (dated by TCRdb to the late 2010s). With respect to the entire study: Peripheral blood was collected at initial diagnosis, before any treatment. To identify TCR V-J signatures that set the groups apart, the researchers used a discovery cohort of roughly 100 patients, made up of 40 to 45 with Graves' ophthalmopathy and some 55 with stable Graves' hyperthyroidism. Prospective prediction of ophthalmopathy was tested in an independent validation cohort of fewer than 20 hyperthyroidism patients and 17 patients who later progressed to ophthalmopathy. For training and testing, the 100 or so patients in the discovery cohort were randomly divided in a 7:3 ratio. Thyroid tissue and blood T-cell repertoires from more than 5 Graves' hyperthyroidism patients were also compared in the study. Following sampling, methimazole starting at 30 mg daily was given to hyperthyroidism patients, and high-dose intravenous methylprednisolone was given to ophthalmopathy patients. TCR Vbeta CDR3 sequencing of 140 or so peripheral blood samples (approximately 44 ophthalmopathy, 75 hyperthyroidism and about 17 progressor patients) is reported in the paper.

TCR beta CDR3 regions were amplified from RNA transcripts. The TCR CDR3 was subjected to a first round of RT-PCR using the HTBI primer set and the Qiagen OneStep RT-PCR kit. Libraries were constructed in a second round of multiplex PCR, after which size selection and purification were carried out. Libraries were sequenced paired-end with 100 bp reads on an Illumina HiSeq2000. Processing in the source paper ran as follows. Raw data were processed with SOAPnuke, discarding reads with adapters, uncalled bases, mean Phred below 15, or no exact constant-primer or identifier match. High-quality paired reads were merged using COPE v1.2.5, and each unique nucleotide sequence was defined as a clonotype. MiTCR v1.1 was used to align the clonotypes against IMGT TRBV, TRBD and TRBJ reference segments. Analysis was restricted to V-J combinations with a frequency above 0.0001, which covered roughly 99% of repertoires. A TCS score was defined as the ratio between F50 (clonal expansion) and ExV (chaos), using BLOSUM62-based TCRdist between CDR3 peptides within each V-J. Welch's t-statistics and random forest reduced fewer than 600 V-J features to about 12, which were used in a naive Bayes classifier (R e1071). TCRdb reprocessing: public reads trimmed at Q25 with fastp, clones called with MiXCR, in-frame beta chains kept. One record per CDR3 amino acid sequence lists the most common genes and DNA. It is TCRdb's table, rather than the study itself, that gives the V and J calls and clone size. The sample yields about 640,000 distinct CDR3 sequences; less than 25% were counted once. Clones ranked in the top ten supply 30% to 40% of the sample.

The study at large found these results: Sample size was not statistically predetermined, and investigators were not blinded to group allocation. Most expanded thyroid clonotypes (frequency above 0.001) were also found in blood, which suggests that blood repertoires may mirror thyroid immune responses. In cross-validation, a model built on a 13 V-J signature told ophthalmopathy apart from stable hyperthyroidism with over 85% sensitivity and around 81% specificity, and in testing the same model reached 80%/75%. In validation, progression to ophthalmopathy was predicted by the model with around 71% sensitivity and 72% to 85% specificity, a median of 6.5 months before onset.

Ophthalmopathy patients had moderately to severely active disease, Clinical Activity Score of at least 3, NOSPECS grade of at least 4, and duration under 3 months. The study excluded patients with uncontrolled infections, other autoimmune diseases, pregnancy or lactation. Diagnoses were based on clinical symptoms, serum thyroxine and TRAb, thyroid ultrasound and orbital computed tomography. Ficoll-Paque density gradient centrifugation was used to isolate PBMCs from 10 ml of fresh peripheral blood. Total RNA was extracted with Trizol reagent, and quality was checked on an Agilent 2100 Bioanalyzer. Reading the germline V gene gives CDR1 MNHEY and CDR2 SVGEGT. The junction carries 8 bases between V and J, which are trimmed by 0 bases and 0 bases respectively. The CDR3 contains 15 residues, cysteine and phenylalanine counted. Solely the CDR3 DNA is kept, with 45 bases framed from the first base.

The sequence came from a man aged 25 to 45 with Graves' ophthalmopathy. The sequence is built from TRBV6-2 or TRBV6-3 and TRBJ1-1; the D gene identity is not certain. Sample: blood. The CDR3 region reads CASSYSNMMNTEAFF. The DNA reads TGTGCCAGCAGTTACTCGAACATGATGAACACTGAAGCTTTCTTT.